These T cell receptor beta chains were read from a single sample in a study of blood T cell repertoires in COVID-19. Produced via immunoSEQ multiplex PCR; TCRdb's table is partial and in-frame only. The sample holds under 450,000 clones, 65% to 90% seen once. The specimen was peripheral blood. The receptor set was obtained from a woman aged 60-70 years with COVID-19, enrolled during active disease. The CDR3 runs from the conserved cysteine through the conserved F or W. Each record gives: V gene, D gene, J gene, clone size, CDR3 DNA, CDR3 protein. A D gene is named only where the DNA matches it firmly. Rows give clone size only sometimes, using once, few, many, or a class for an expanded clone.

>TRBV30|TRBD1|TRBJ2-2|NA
TGTGCCTGGAGTGTTAAGGGACAGGGGGTATCCGGGGAGCTGTTTTTT
CAWSVKGQGVSGELFF
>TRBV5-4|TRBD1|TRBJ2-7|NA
TGTGCCAGCAGCTGGTTCTCGGACAGGGACTACGAGCAGTACTTC
CASSWFSDRDYEQYF
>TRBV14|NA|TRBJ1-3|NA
TGTGCCAGCAGCCAAGTGACACTCTCTGGAAACACCATATATTTT
CASSQVTLSGNTIYF
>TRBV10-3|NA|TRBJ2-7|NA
TGTGCCATCAGTCTCCGGGACATCGACTCCTACGAGCAGTACTTC
CAISLRDIDSYEQYF
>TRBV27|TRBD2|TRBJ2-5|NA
TGTGCCAGCGGCCAGGGAGGGGAGACCCAGTACTTC
CASGQGGETQYF
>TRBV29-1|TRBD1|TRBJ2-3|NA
TGCAGCGCCGATAGACAGGGATGGGCCACAGATACGCAGTATTTT
CSADRQGWATDTQYF
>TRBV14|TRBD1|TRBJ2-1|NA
TGTGCCAGCAGCCCTTACCGGGACAGGGGGCTAGGGTACAATGAGCAGTTCTTC
CASSPYRDRGLGYNEQFF
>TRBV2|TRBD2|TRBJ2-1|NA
TGTGCCAGCAGAAGGACTAGCGGGGACAATGAGCAGTTCTTC
CASRRTSGDNEQFF
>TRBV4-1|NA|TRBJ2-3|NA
TGCGCCAGCAGCCCGAGGGTTTCTTACTTAGCTAGCACAGATACGCAGTATTTT
CASSPRVSYLASTDTQYF
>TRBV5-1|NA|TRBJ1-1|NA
TGCGCCAGCAGGACCGACGGAGCTAACACTGAAGCTTTCTTT
CASRTDGANTEAFF
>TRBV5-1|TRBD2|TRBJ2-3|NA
TGCGCCAGCAGCTTGGCCTTAACTAGCGGGGCTAGCACAGATACGCAGTATTTT
CASSLALTSGASTDTQYF
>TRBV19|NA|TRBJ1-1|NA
TGTGCCAGTAGTATTAGGAACACTGAAGCTTTCTTT
CASSIRNTEAFF
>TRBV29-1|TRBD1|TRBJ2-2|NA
TGCAGCGTTCTCACGGGACAGGGGGCAGGGGCGAACACCGGGGAGCTGTTTTTT
CSVLTGQGAGANTGELFF
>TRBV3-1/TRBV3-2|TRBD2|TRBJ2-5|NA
TGTGCCAGCAGCCCTAAGGGACTAGCGGGGAGACAAGAGACCCAGTACTTC
CASSPKGLAGRQETQYF
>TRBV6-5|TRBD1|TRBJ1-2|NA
TGTGCCAGCAGTCCAAGGGGGACAGCTGATGGCTACACCTTC
CASSPRGTADGYTF
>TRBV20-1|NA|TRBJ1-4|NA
TGCAGTGCTAGTCAGCAGGGAGGTGAAAAACTGTTTTTT
CSASQQGGEKLFF
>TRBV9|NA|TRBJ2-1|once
TGTGCCAGCAGCGGATCTAGTGAGCCCTACAATGAGCAGTTCTTC
CASSGSSEPYNEQFF